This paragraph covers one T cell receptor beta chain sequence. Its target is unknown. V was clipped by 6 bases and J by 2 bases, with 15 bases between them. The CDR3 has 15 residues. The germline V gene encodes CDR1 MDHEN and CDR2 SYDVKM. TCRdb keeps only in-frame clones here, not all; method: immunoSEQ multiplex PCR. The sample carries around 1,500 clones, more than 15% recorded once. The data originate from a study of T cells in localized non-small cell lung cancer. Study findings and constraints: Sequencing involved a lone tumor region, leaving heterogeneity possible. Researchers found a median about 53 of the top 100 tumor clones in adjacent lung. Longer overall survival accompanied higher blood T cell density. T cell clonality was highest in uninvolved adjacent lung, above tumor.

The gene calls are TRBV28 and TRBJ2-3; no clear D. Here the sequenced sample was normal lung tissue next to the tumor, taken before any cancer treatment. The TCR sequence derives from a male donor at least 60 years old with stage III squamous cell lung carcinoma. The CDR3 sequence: CASSSPPAITDTQYF. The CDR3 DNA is TGTGCCAGCAGCTCACCACCAGCCATCACAGATACGCAGTATTTT. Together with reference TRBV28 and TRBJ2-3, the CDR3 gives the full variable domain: DVKVTQSSRYLVKRTGEKVFLECVQDMDHENMFWYRQDPGLGLRLIYFSYDVKMKEKGDIPEGYSVSREKKERFSLILESASTNQTSMYLCASSSPPAITDTQYFGPGTRLTVL.